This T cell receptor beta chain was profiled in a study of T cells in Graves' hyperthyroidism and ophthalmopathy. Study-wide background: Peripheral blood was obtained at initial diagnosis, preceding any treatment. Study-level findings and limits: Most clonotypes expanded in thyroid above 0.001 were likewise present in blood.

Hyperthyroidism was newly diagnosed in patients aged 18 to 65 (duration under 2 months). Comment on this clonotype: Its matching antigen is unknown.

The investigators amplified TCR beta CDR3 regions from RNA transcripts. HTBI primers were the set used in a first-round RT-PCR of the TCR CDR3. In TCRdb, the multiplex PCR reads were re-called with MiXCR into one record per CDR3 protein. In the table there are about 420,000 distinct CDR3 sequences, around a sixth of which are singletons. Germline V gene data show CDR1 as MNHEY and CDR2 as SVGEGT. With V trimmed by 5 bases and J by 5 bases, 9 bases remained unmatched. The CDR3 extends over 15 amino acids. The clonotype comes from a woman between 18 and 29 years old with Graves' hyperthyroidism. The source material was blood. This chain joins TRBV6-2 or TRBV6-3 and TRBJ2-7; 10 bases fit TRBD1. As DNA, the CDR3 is TGTGCCAGCAGTGGTCGGACAGGGGGGTACGACGAGCAGTACTTC. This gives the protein CASSGRTGGYDEQYF.